This TCR beta chain was recorded in a study of T-cell reconstitution after alpha-beta-depleted transplantation in children. The germline V gene has CDR1 DFQATT and CDR2 SNEGSKA (reference sequence). Between the trimmed V and J ends, which lost 0 bases and 3 bases, there was a span of 3 bases. This CDR3 has 12 amino acids. Study conclusions and caveats: It was surviving recipient T cells and thymic progenitors that gave some patients high TCRbeta diversity at day 60. Several hundred graft clones that had expanded were reportedly the source of alpha-beta T cells about two months after transplant. By one year post-transplant, T-cell counts and diversity largely arose from T cells that were newly produced.

Unique molecular identifiers were built into the TCRbeta library. TCRdb called the PCR reads again in MiXCR, with one record for every CDR3 protein. The table has 200,000 to 250,000 distinct CDR3 sequences, roughly 11% seen once; the top ten hold 25% to 30%. Ten or more counts support this clonotype. Its antigen is still unknown. V and J are TRBV20-1 and TRBJ1-5; D gene ambiguous. This clonotype was obtained from a child younger than two with acute myeloid leukemia, due to receive a stem cell transplant. The material sequenced was PBMCs, taken before TCRalphabeta/CD19-depleted stem cell transplant. The CDR3: CSARDVNQPQHF. The CDR3 region has the DNA TGCAGTGCTAGAGATGTCAATCAGCCCCAGCATTTT.